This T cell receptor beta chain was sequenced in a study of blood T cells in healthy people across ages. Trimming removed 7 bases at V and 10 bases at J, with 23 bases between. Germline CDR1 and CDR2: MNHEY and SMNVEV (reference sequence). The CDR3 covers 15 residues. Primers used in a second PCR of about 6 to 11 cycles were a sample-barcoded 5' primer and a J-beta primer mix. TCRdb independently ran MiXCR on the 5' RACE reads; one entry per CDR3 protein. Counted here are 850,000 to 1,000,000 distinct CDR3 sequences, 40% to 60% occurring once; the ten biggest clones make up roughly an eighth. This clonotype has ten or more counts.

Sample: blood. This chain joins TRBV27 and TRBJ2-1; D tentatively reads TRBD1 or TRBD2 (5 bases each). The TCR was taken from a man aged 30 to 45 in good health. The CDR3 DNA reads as TGTGCCAGCAAACGTGCCGGCGCTCGGGGCGGGGAGCAGTTCTTC. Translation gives CASKRAGARGGEQFF.